Detailed here is one T cell receptor beta chain. The specificity of this receptor is unknown. Base qualities are missing; no much larger clone stands one base away. These data come from a study of cytomegalovirus exposure and HLA in healthy donors (dated by TCRdb to the late 2010s). Concerning the study at large: According to an earlier analysis of 587 of the donors, about 179 million T cells yielded roughly 100 million unique TCR beta sequences and roughly 280 Gb of sequence data. An early release that covered 640 HLA-typed donors contained around 330 gigabases of sequencing data and 75 million to 100 million unique TCR sequences. Among the roughly 410 genotyped donors, roughly 80% belonged to the genetic ancestry cluster associated with self-reported Caucasian donors. The study aimed to test whether signatures of past pathogen exposure could be identified by cataloging public T cell receptors. The T cell repertoires of some 670 subjects were profiled by immunosequencing and related to cytomegalovirus serostatus. In addition to the first cohort of roughly 670 subjects, a separate validation cohort of over 90 different subjects was used. To predict cytomegalovirus infection status, the study combined high-throughput TCR immunosequencing, statistical association of individual TCRs with disease status, and machine learning. A later analysis re-examined previously published TCR beta repertoires from around 670 donors and added high-resolution HLA genotyping to investigate patterns of TCR occurrence. The later analysis used no new phenotypic data to find candidate immune exposures, relying instead on TCR beta sequences and their occurrence across donors. An earlier analysis of approximately 640 of the donors applied high-throughput TCR beta sequencing to assess whether each TCR beta V gene segment acted as functional or pseudogenic. Donor age, sex, ethnicity and CMV serostatus were compiled alongside the repertoire data. Genome-wide SNP genotypes for about three fifths of the roughly 670 donors were used in a later genetic analysis, which treated that subset as a discovery cohort. All discovery cohort repertoires had been generated on a single sequencing platform. Class I and class II HLA loci were covered by the typing at four-digit resolution. The number of typed donors differed by locus: roughly 629-640 for A, B, C, DRB1 and DQB1; roughly 510 for DQA1; 606 for DPA1; and 400 to 480 for DPB1. About five DR-DQ haplotypes were treated as single units for association and clustering because of strong linkage in the cohort. Across around 400 genotyped donors of the cohort, an average of approximately 220,000 unique TCR beta nucleotide sequences per donor were sequenced, and roughly 20% of those sequences were non-productive. Points the paper makes about the study in general: In this cohort, only TCR beta chains were sequenced, and detectable features were limited by the absence of alpha or paired-chain data. In an earlier analysis of around 500 of the donors, most TCR beta V segments appeared in productive rearrangements about 90% or about 30% of the time, broadly matching IMGT annotations. A later analysis associated approximately 17,000 TCR beta sequences with specific HLA alleles at a false discovery rate of 0.05. According to a later analysis, parvovirus B19, influenza, CMV and Epstein-Barr virus appeared linked to several top co-occurrence clusters. In a later genetic analysis, a missense DCLRE1C variant was associated with V-gene and J-gene trimming of TCR beta chains, and the association was replicated in an independent cohort. A later genetic analysis reported fewer N-insertions in productive TCRs among donors in an Asian-associated ancestry cluster than the roughly 700-donor mean. A total of about 180 TCR beta chains were listed by the study as associated with cytomegalovirus. In a later analysis, TCR association rates were found to vary across HLA loci, with the most associated TCRs seen for DRB1 alleles and the fewest for HLA-C alleles. A group of highly shared sequence variants was considered likely to be a technical artifact of the sequencing pipeline. The authors suggested that the approach could potentially be extended to other disease states and immunological phenotypes. A later analysis found that HLA-associated TCR beta chains were more clonally expanded and had lower generation probabilities than equally common non-associated chains. A later analysis found that most CMV-associated TCR beta chains appeared HLA-restricted, with HLA associations seemingly driven largely by CMV exposure. Across donors, most TCR sequences were observed very rarely, whereas some public TCRs were present in many individuals. The earlier analysis of fewer than 750 of the donors excluded around 17 rarely observed V segments, including chromosome 9 orphons, because counts were too low. The classifier was reported to diagnose cytomegalovirus status with high specificity and sensitivity in both the original cohort and the validation cohort. Three of the identified cytomegalovirus-associated TCR beta chains were confirmed in vitro to be specific for cytomegalovirus antigens. When HLA alleles, especially DR and DQ, strongly co-occurred, attributing TCR associations to individual alleles was difficult. Linkage disequilibrium might explain the correlated functional status among segregating V segments, but an unknown experimental factor could not be excluded. Sequencing depth was assumed to be roughly uniform across donors in the presence/absence analyses, though that assumption may not hold. Some IMGT-functional V segments, including TRBV6-2 and TRBV6-3, could not be told apart with the 87-base-pair reads, so those segments were excluded. A further reported finding was that TCR beta sequences accurately predicted the HLA-A and HLA-B alleles for most subjects in the first cohort. For the cohort, immune exposure information was limited to CMV serostatus. Because some donors lacked HLA typing at each locus, the association tests relied only on the typed subset.

The CDR3 goes from the cysteine to the phenylalanine over 20 residues. The kept DNA is CDR3 alone, 60 bases in frame from the first base. Sequences MDHEN (CDR1) and SYDVKM (CDR2) are obtained from the germline V gene. For this chain, trimming is 7 bases at the V end and 3 bases at the J end, and the number of junction bases without a gene match is 24. To prepare the library, the immunoSEQ multiplex PCR assay was applied. The multiplex PCR relied on a mix of 60 forward primers for TCR Vbeta segments and 13 reverse primers for TCR Jbeta segments. Amplification of the CDR3 region of rearranged TCR beta genes was performed with a multiplex PCR assay on genomic DNA. On the Illumina HiSeq System, the amplified TCR beta libraries were sequenced as 87-base-pair reads. Concerning the study's data processing: In a later analysis, tens of millions of unique TCR beta chains were counted across the 500 to 850 repertoires, and roughly 11 million of these chains were shared by at least two donors. Raw reads were error-corrected and collapsed into unique sequences with a nearest-neighbor algorithm that merged closely related sequences to remove PCR and sequencing errors. To assign V, D and J gene segments, CDR3 sequences were aligned to IMGT reference sequences. Each retained sequence needed at least a six-nucleotide match to both a V gene segment and a J gene segment. Rearrangements were classified as productive when the CDR3 lacked stop codons and remained in frame with V and J, and all other rearrangements were classified as non-productive. Following IMGT convention, CDR3 was defined as the stretch from the second conserved V-encoded cysteine to the conserved J-encoded phenylalanine. In an earlier analysis of more than 550 of the donors, sequences lacking an unambiguous match to a single V gene segment were excluded. In an earlier analysis of about 590 of the donors, a V segment was called functional when productive rearrangements were above 56.7%, and segregating when the standard deviation between donors exceeded 5%. A statistical classification framework was built to diagnose cytomegalovirus status from the catalog of TCR beta chain sequences. V and J gene assignment, in a later analysis, came from comparing TCR nucleotide sequences with IMGT/GENE-DB human TR gene sequences. A later analysis assigned CDR3 sequences and most-parsimonious VDJ recombination scenarios with the TCRdist pipeline. In a later analysis, every TCR beta chain was defined by the combination of its CDR3 amino acid sequence and its V-gene family, and reads without a unique V-gene family were dropped. To address suspected cross-contamination and a sequencing artifact, a later analysis removed 550 to 750 highly shared, low-generation-probability nucleotide sequences. In a later analysis, a clonal expansion index was calculated for each public chain from normalized within-repertoire ranks of inferred template counts. In a later analysis, generation probabilities were computed using a VDJ recombination model fitted to out-of-frame rearrangements, and the results were checked against IGoR. In a later analysis, hypergeometric tests were used to score TCR-TCR, TCR-HLA and TCR-CMV co-occurrence, with a repertoire-size bias correction applied to TCR pairs. False discovery rates were estimated in a later analysis by permuting HLA or CMV assignments 20 times. In a later analysis, co-occurring TCRs were grouped with DBSCAN, and TCRdist sequence similarity was added when clustering was performed within HLA-allele-positive subsets. Co-occurrence clustering excluded repertoires with fewer than 30,000 or more than 120,000 public chains, plus five with anomalous nucleotide sharing. TCRdb carries this immuneACCESS record with in-frame sequences only. Its versions omit some clonotypes, under half of them owing to an unresolved V gene in the studies checked, with the rest unexplained. The V and J calls and the clone size are those of that table, but D and trimming were determined from the DNA. Present in this sample are under 300,000 clones, roughly 86% of which were seen just once. The ten largest make up about 2% of the sample.

The cohort was made up of around 720 healthy bone marrow donors. Cohort members were all nominally healthy when sampled, although unrecorded immune exposures were likely present. The donor was CMV seropositive and belonged to the group of a few hundred seropositive cohort members. A peripheral blood sample was collected from each donor, and TCR beta sequencing was performed on peripheral blood mononuclear cells. The Qiagen DNeasy Blood Extraction Kit was used to extract genomic DNA from the blood cell samples. The TCR comes from a woman in her thirties or forties in good health and CMV-seropositive. The sequence joins TRBV28 to TRBJ2-7; 10 middle bases align to TRBD2. Sequencing was performed on PBMCs. The CDR3 corresponds to CASNYGQAGTSATSRYEQYF. The nucleotide sequence is TGTGCCAGCAACTACGGCCAAGCCGGGACTAGCGCAACTTCCCGCTACGAGCAGTACTTC.